Listed below are T cell receptor beta chains from one sample, sequenced in a study of control samples from healthy donors and cancer patients. The table came from immunoSEQ multiplex PCR; TCRdb's copy has only in-frame clones and leaves some out. The sample consists of approximately 89,000 clones, 85% of them appearing once. The source material was blood. The receptors shown here come from a middle-aged woman in good health. The CDR3 runs from the conserved cysteine through the conserved F or W. D genes are given only for firm matches. For some rows the clone size is stated as once, few or many, or as a class when expanded; others skip it.

D gene | J gene | clone size | V gene | CDR3 DNA | CDR3 protein
TRBD1 | TRBJ1-1 | - | TRBV3-1/TRBV3-2 | TGTGCCAGCAGCAAGGGGGCGAAGAACACTGAAGCTTTCTTT | CASSKGAKNTEAFF
- | TRBJ2-2 | - | TRBV12-2 | TGTGCAAGTCGCTTTTCTAACCAGCGGGGGGGACGCACCGGGGAGCTGTTTTTT | CASRFSNQRGGRTGELFF
- | TRBJ1-3 | few | TRBV25-1 | TGTGCCAGCAGTGAATCATGGCGGGTCTCTGGAAACACCATATATTTT | CASSESWRVSGNTIYF
- | TRBJ2-2 | - | TRBV7-3 | TGTGCCAGCAGCCGAAGATACCCGACAGGCACGAACACCGGGGAGCTGTTTTTT | CASSRRYPTGTNTGELFF
TRBD2 | TRBJ2-5 | few | TRBV6-2/TRBV6-3 | TGTGCCAGCAGTTACTCGACTAGCGGGGGAGAGACCCAGTACTTC | CASSYSTSGGETQYF
- | TRBJ1-3 | once | TRBV5-1 | TGCGCCAGCAGCTTGGAGTCCCCACTGGCCGGAAACACCATATATTTT | CASSLESPLAGNTIYF
TRBD1 | TRBJ2-7 | - | TRBV12-5 | TGTGCTAGTGGTTTGGCAAGGACAGGGGGCCTCTACGAGCAGTACTTC | CASGLARTGGLYEQYF
- | TRBJ2-7 | - | TRBV5-4 | TGTGCCAGCAGCTTGTCGGTCGGAATTCGGTCCTACGAGCAGTACTTC | CASSLSVGIRSYEQYF
- | TRBJ2-3 | few | TRBV6-6 | TGTGCCAGCAGTTATTCAACCAACACGCAGTATTTT | CASSYSTNTQYF
- | TRBJ2-5 | few | TRBV2 | TGTGCCAGCAGTGATTATGGTTTTGAGACCCAGTACTTC | CASSDYGFETQYF
- | TRBJ2-1 | few | TRBV25-1 | TGTGCCAGCAGTTCGGGCAGCCATGAGCAGTTCTTC | CASSSGSHEQFF
- | TRBJ1-2 | - | TRBV19 | TGTGCCAGTAGTAGAGACAGTAGCAGTGGCACCTTC | CASSRDSSSGTF
- | TRBJ1-2 | - | TRBV15 | TGTGCCACCAGCAGTTGGGACCTAGCTAACTATGGCTACACCTTC | CATSSWDLANYGYTF
TRBD1 | TRBJ2-7 | - | TRBV7-9 | TGTGCCAGCAGCACAGGGACAGGGAACGACGAGCAGTACTTC | CASSTGTGNDEQYF
TRBD2 | TRBJ2-7 | once | TRBV4-3 | TGCGCCAGCAGCCAAGTACTAGCGGGCGAGCAGTACTTC | CASSQVLAGEQYF
TRBD2 | TRBJ2-2 | - | TRBV6-2/TRBV6-3 | TGTGCCAGCAGCTCCCTGGGACTAGCGGAAAACACCGGGGAGCTGTTTTTT | CASSSLGLAENTGELFF
- | TRBJ2-6 | - | TRBV7-4 | TGTGCCAGCAGCTTAGTGCCTCTACTCGGGGCCAACGTCCTGACTTTC | CASSLVPLLGANVLTF
- | TRBJ1-1 | - | TRBV5-1 | TGCGCCAGCAGCGGACAGTCGAACACTGAAGCTTTCTTT | CASSGQSNTEAFF
TRBD1 | TRBJ1-1 | - | TRBV27 | TGTGCCAGCAGTCCCACTCGTCAGGGGGCTGAAGCTTTCTTT | CASSPTRQGAEAFF
- | TRBJ1-4 | - | TRBV6-6 | TGTGCCAGCAGTTACTCGGCAGGGGAGACGGAACTGTTTTTT | CASSYSAGETELFF
- | TRBJ2-7 | - | TRBV6-5 | TGTGCCAGCAGTTACCCAGAGTCGAGGGAGCAGTACTTC | CASSYPESREQYF
- | TRBJ1-3 | - | TRBV7-8 | TGTGCCAGCAGCTTATCTGGAAACACCATATATTTT | CASSLSGNTIYF
TRBD2 | TRBJ2-2 | - | TRBV4-2 | TGTGCCAGCAGCACTAGCGGGGTGGGTCCCGGGGAGCTGTTTTTT | CASSTSGVGPGELFF
- | TRBJ2-7 | - | TRBV7-2 | TGTGCCAGCAGCCCCGGGGTCGAGCAGTACTTC | CASSPGVEQYF
- | TRBJ1-6 | - | TRBV12-5 | TGTGCTAGTGGTTTGGTATACCTCGGGGCTGGCGCTTGGGCGACACCCCTCCACTTT | CASGLVYLGAGAWATPLHF
- | TRBJ2-3 | - | TRBV21-1 | TGTGCCGTAGGGGATACGCGACGGGGAGATACGCAGTATTTT | CAVGDTRRGDTQYF
- | TRBJ1-1 | - | TRBV7-8 | TGTGCCAGCAGCTTAACTGAGGGAAGAACTGAAGCTTTCTTT | CASSLTEGRTEAFF
TRBD2 | TRBJ2-5 | - | TRBV3-1/TRBV3-2 | TGTGCCAGCAGACTATCTCCGGGACTAGCGGGGAGACAAGAGACCCAGTACTTC | CASRLSPGLAGRQETQYF
- | TRBJ2-3 | - | TRBV5-5 | TGTGCCAGCAGCCTCAACGTGGGAACAGATACGCAGTATTTT | CASSLNVGTDTQYF
TRBD2 | TRBJ2-3 | - | TRBV18 | TGTGCCAGCTCACCACCAGGGACTAGCGGGGATACGCAGTATTTT | CASSPPGTSGDTQYF
- | TRBJ1-3 | - | TRBV5-1 | TGCGCCAGCAGCCTATCTCCGGGGTCTGGAAACACCATATATTTT | CASSLSPGSGNTIYF
TRBD2 | TRBJ2-1 | - | TRBV27 | TGTGCCAGCAGTCTGAGCGGGGGGGCCTACAATGAGCAGTTCTTC | CASSLSGGAYNEQFF
- | TRBJ1-1 | - | TRBV12-3/TRBV12-4 | TGTGCCAGCAGTTTAAGCAGGAACACTGAAGCTTTCTTT | CASSLSRNTEAFF
TRBD1 | TRBJ1-4 | - | TRBV9 | TGTGCCAGCAGCCCTACAGGGGGCGCGAGTGAAAAACTGTTTTTT | CASSPTGGASEKLFF
- | TRBJ2-6 | - | TRBV7-2 | TGTGCCAGCAGCTTAGCTATCAGCCTCTCTGGGGCCAACGTCCTGACTTTC | CASSLAISLSGANVLTF
- | TRBJ1-6 | once | TRBV2 | TGCCATAATTCACCCCTCCACTTT | CHNSPLHF
- | TRBJ2-3 | - | TRBV30 | TGTGCCTGGAGCCCCGAGCTCGTTACGCAGTATTTT | CAWSPELVTQYF
- | TRBJ2-3 | - | TRBV5-6 | TGTGCCAGCAGCTTGGGAGAGTACAGGTCCAAAAAGCAGTATTTT | CASSLGEYRSKKQYF